Below are 27 T cell receptor beta chains sequenced from a single sample in a study of hypomethylating agent response in myelodysplastic syndrome. The method was immunoSEQ multiplex PCR; TCRdb's version includes in-frame clones alone and lacks a portion of them. Of approximately 6,100 clones listed, 70% to 90% are singletons. Sequencing used bone marrow, obtained before or after starting hypomethylating agent treatment for myelodysplastic syndrome (not recorded which). All receptors derive from a human donor with myelodysplastic syndrome.

This clone came up a few times. The gene calls are TRBV6-6 and TRBJ2-7; TRBD2 might be the D (5 bases). Germline CDR1 reads MNHNY; CDR2 reads SVGAGI (reference sequence). V was cut by 0 bases and J by 5 bases, with 11 bases left in between. The CDR3 is 14 amino acids. The CDR3 loop reads CASSYSRPGNEQYF. In DNA, the CDR3 is TGTGCCAGCAGTTACTCGAGACCCGGGAACGAGCAGTACTTC.

The chain links TRBV19 to TRBJ2-7; the match to TRBD1 covers 9 bases. V was pared by 2 bases and J by 5 bases, with 13 bases of the junction left unmatched. The CDR3 is made up of 17 amino acids. Looked up from germline, CDR1 is LNHDA and CDR2 is SQIVND (reference sequence). As DNA, the CDR3 is TGTGCCAGTAGTATATTCAGCCCCGGGACAGGGCAAAACGAGCAGTACTTC. This codes for CASSIFSPGTGQNEQYF. Full variable domain (outside the CDR3, taken from reference TRBV19 and TRBJ2-7): DGGITQSPKYLFRKEGQNVTLSCEQNLNHDAMYWYRQDPGQGLRLIYYSQIVNDFQKGDIAEGYSVSREKKESFPLTVTSAQKNPTAFYLCASSIFSPGTGQNEQYFGPGTRLTVT.

This rearrangement joins TRBV7-9 to TRBJ1-1; weak D call: TRBD1 (6 bases). The V end was cut by 1 base, the J end by 0 bases, with 9 bases between. From germline, CDR1 is SEHNR and CDR2 FQNEAQ (reference sequence). The CDR3 runs 15 residues. The chain's CDR3 is CASSLEGGMNTEAFF. Written as DNA, the CDR3 is TGTGCCAGCAGCTTAGAGGGGGGCATGAACACTGAAGCTTTCTTT.

The chain uses TRBV5-5 and TRBJ2-7, with D perhaps given as TRBD1 or TRBD2 (6 bases each). The CDR3 has 12 amino acids. CDR1 and CDR2 (germline): SGHKS, YYEKEE (reference sequence). The ends were cut back, 4 bases at V and 7 bases at J, with 12 bases in the middle. The CDR3 bases are TGTGCCAGCAGCCGGGGGCGAGAAGAGCAGTACTTC. Protein: CASSRGREEQYF.

This chain joins TRBV10-1 and TRBJ2-2, with D unresolved. CDR1 and CDR2 from the germline V gene are WNHNN and SYGVQD (reference sequence). CDR3 size: 14 residues. The ends were cut back, 4 bases at V and 3 bases at J, with 9 bases in the middle. CDR3 bases: TGCGCCAGCAGTGCCTGGGGTTACACCGGGGAGCTGTTTTTT. Protein: CASSAWGYTGELFF.

The rearrangement uses TRBV7-8 and TRBJ2-3; no definite D call. CDR1 and CDR2 from the germline V gene are SGHVS and FQNEAQ. The V end lost 1 base, the J end lost 5 bases, and 10 bases lay between the germline ends. CDR3 length: 14 amino acids. The CDR3 protein is CASSLGKPVDTQYF. Here the CDR3 DNA reads TGTGCCAGCAGCTTAGGCAAGCCCGTAGATACGCAGTATTTT.

This clone was observed a single time. This rearrangement joins TRBV13 to TRBJ2-2; D is ambiguous. Trimming stripped 4 bases from V and 0 bases from J, with 9 bases between. CDR3 length: 15 amino acids. Germline-derived CDR1 and CDR2 are PRHDT and FYEKMQ (reference sequence). This CDR3 reads CASSSGQSNTGELFF. The CDR3 DNA sequence: TGTGCCAGCAGCTCCGGGCAGTCGAACACCGGGGAGCTGTTTTTT.

The V call is TRBV30, the J call TRBJ1-5; TRBD1 matches 7 bases. The germline V gene has CDR1 GTSNPN and CDR2 SVGIG (reference sequence). The CDR3 is 15 residues long. With V trimmed by 0 bases and J by 5 bases, 7 bases remained unmatched. The CDR3: CAWSVRDRYYQPQHF. The DNA for the CDR3 is TGTGCCTGGAGTGTCCGGGACAGATACTATCAGCCCCAGCATTTT.

The genes are TRBV6-1 and TRBJ1-3, with 9 bases fitting TRBD1. The CDR3 has 13 amino acids. Germline CDR1 and CDR2: MNHNS and SASEGT. V trimming: 6 bases; J trimming: 7 bases; junction bases outside the gene matches: 4. The CDR3 DNA sequence: TGTGCCAGCAGGGACAGGGGATGGAACACCATATATTTT. This translates into CASRDRGWNTIYF.

The chain combines TRBV6-1 with TRBJ2-7; 10 positions match TRBD2. Germline assignment: CDR1 MNHNS and CDR2 SASEGT. CDR3 length: 14 residues. Trimming removed 7 bases from V and 3 bases from J; junction bases left unmatched: 6. DNA for the CDR3: TGTGCCAGCACCGGGAGCGGGGGGGGCTACGAGCAGTACTTC. This gives the protein CASTGSGGGYEQYF.

The chain combines TRBV7-8 with TRBJ2-4; D ambiguous. The CDR3 extends over 12 amino acids. V gave up 2 bases and J gave up 5 bases, with 4 bases separating them. The germline gives CDR1 SGHVS, CDR2 FQNEAQ. The CDR3 bases are TGTGCCAGCAGCTTACCGCAAAACATTCAGTACTTC. Amino acids: CASSLPQNIQYF.

The chain links TRBV10-2 to TRBJ1-2, with 9 positions matching TRBD1. The V and J ends lost 2 bases and 7 bases, in that order; junction bases with no gene match: 8. The germline CDR1 and CDR2 sequences are WSHSY and SAAADI. The CDR3 contains 15 residues. In DNA, the CDR3 is TGCGCCAGCAGTGAGAGGCAACAGGGGGCGAGTGGCTACACCTTC. Its translation: CASSERQQGASGYTF.

V is TRBV7-9 and J is TRBJ2-2; 8 bases map to TRBD1. The CDR3 spans 16 residues. The germline V gene has CDR1 SEHNR and CDR2 FQNEAQ (reference sequence). V lost 5 bases to trimming and J lost 3 bases; unmatched junction nucleotides: 8. The CDR3 region is CASSLNGQGYTGELFF. The CDR3 nucleotides are TGTGCCAGCAGCCTCAACGGACAGGGATACACCGGGGAGCTGTTTTTT.

CDR3 amino acids: CTSSAQLADGGGEQYF. The CDR3 DNA follows: TGCACCAGCAGCGCACAACTAGCGGACGGGGGGGGCGAGCAGTACTTC. The V gene is TRBV1, the J gene TRBJ2-7; the tabulated D call, TRBD2, remains unverified against the DNA. TRBV1 is recorded as a pseudogene. This CDR3 contains 16 residues.

V is TRBV19 and J is TRBJ2-7; TRBD2 might be the D (5 bases). V gave up 1 base and J gave up 0 bases, with 7 bases separating them. In germline, CDR1 is LNHDA, CDR2 SQIVND (reference sequence). The CDR3 length is 14 residues. The CDR3 loop reads CASSIVGASYEQYF. The CDR3 region has the DNA TGTGCCAGTAGTATAGTGGGAGCCTCCTACGAGCAGTACTTC. Drawing the rest from reference TRBV19 and TRBJ2-7, the complete variable domain is DGGITQSPKYLFRKEGQNVTLSCEQNLNHDAMYWYRQDPGQGLRLIYYSQIVNDFQKGDIAEGYSVSREKKESFPLTVTSAQKNPTAFYLCASSIVGASYEQYFGPGTRLTVT.

This clone has only one observation. The chain combines TRBV7-2 with TRBJ1-1; D gene unclear. The CDR3 is made up of 14 amino acids. With 0 bases removed from V and 4 bases from J, the gap between germline ends came to 9 bases. Per germline, CDR1 SGHTA and CDR2 FQGNSA. The CDR3, as DNA: TGTGCCAGCAGCTTAGCGACCTATCGCACTGAAGCTTTCTTT. As protein: CASSLATYRTEAFF.

The V and J genes are TRBV6-5 and TRBJ1-2; D is ambiguous. With 9 bases removed from V and 0 bases from J, the gap between germline ends came to 11 bases. The CDR3 totals 13 residues. CDR1 is MNHEY and CDR2 is SVGAGI in the germline V gene. CDR3 nucleotide sequence: TGTGCCAGTAAAACAGTAGCTAACTATGGCTACACCTTC. As protein: CASKTVANYGYTF.

This clone was counted a single time. The J gene is TRBJ1-4, the V gene TRBV6-6; D is uncertain. The CDR3 extends over 13 amino acids. CDR1 is MNHNY, CDR2 SVGAGI, per germline (reference sequence). V lost 7 bases and J lost 4, with 10 bases in between. The CDR3 here is CASIDRYNEKLFF. The CDR3 DNA sequence: TGTGCCAGCATCGATCGGTATAATGAAAAACTGTTTTTT.

This clone occurred a few times. CDR3 DNA sequence: TGCAGCGCCGCTGTGGGGGGTGGACAAGAGACCCAGTACTTC. Residues: CSAAVGGGQETQYF. J is TRBJ2-5 and V is TRBV29-1, with D perhaps matching TRBD2 (6 bases). Germline CDR1 SQVTM, CDR2 ANQGSEA. V was trimmed by 7 bases and J by 2 bases, leaving 17 bases between them. The CDR3 loop spans 14 amino acids.

The chain has TRBV5-1 and TRBJ2-6; D is uncertain. Germline loops: CDR1 SGHRS, CDR2 YFSETQ. CDR3 length: 14 amino acids. Trimming shortened V by 3 bases and J by 0 bases, and 4 bases separated the two germline ends. The CDR3 here is CASSSSSGANVLTF. The DNA of the CDR3 is TGCGCCAGCAGCTCAAGCTCTGGGGCCAACGTCCTGACTTTC.

This chain uses TRBV7-2 with TRBJ2-1, with 7 nucleotides matching TRBD2. The trim removed 6 bases at V and 8 bases at J, leaving 4 bases unmatched. The CDR3 extends over 12 amino acids. CDR1 is SGHTA, CDR2 FQGNSA, per germline. CDR3 DNA: TGTGCCAGCAGTAGACTAGCCTATGAGCAGTTCTTC. Translated, it gives CASSRLAYEQFF.

The table lists this clone with a count of one. V gene TRBV4-1 combines with J gene TRBJ2-2, with 9 bases identical to TRBD1. Per the germline V gene, CDR1 is MGHRA and CDR2 is YSYEKL. J was trimmed by 7 bases and V by 5 bases; bases with no gene match: 11. The CDR3 extends over 16 amino acids. CDR3 nucleotides: TGCGCCAGCAGCGGAACCGGGACAGGGCCGGGCGGGGAGCTGTTTTTT. It translates to CASSGTGTGPGGELFF.

The chain combines TRBV19 with TRBJ1-5, with 9 bases matching TRBD1. The CDR3 consists of 16 residues. CDR1 and CDR2 from the germline V gene are LNHDA and SQIVND (reference sequence). Trimming removed 0 bases from V and 7 bases from J; junction bases left unmatched: 7. The CDR3 sequence is CASSIETGGSYQPQHF. In DNA, the CDR3 is TGTGCCAGTAGTATAGAAACAGGGGGCTCGTACCAGCCCCAGCATTTT. The whole variable domain, remainder taken from reference TRBV19 and TRBJ1-5, is DGGITQSPKYLFRKEGQNVTLSCEQNLNHDAMYWYRQDPGQGLRLIYYSQIVNDFQKGDIAEGYSVSREKKESFPLTVTSAQKNPTAFYLCASSIETGGSYQPQHFGDGTRLSIL.

The chain combines TRBV5-1 with TRBJ2-1; the match to TRBD1 covers 8 bases. Unmatched junction bases numbered 4, after V lost 1 base and J lost 7 bases. This CDR3 has 14 residues. Germline-derived CDR1 and CDR2 are SGHRS and YFSETQ. In DNA form, the CDR3 reads TGCGCCAGCAGCTTGCAGGGGGCAGAAAATGAGCAGTTCTTC. Translating it yields CASSLQGAENEQFF.

The chain couples TRBV5-1 to TRBJ1-1, with TRBD1 matching 7 bases. The J segment lost 4 bases and the V segment lost 4 bases, leaving 10 bases of the junction unmatched. The CDR3 totals 15 residues. The V gene's germline CDR1 is SGHRS and CDR2 YFSETQ. The CDR3 spells CASSDLRGPGTEAFF. The CDR3 nucleotides are TGCGCCAGCAGCGACCTTAGGGGGCCGGGCACTGAAGCTTTCTTT.

The J gene is TRBJ2-5, the V gene TRBV7-2, with 8 bases matching TRBD2. The assigned J gene may be wrong: the sequence end matches TRBJ2-7 better. CDR3 length: 14 residues. Germline lookup yields CDR1 SGHTA and CDR2 FQGNSA. The CDR3 is CASSLAGGADEQYF. As DNA, the CDR3 is TGTGCCAGCAGCTTAGCCGGGGGGGCGGACGAGCAGTACTTC.

CDR3 sequence: CASSQGLTNQPQHF. The CDR3, as DNA: TGCGCCAGCAGCCAAGGACTTACAAATCAGCCCCAGCATTTT. V and J are TRBV4-1 and TRBJ1-5; D uncertain. Trimming pared 1 base from V and 4 bases from J, leaving 8 bases between. The CDR3 length is 14 residues. Germline loops: CDR1 MGHRA, CDR2 YSYEKL.